This TCR beta chain was identified during a study of graft-versus-host responses after intestinal transplantation. As for this clone: Its matching antigen is unknown.

Sequencing was performed with immunoSEQ multiplex PCR; in TCRdb, only in-frame clones are kept and a portion is missing. This sample has more than 70,000 clones, with about nine tenths found just once. V lost 3 bases to trimming and J lost 1 base; unmatched junction nucleotides: 0. Germline values: CDR1 LNHDA, CDR2 SQIVND (reference sequence). The CDR3 contains 13 residues. The chain is built from TRBV19 and TRBJ2-7, with 7 positions matching TRBD1. The TCR sequence derives from a human donor who was the organ donor for an intestinal transplant. This sample comprised unstimulated CD8+ T cells sorted from spleen or lymph node cells, obtained before transplant. The CDR3 spells CASSMGQSYEQYF. The DNA of the CDR3 is TGTGCCAGTAGTATGGGACAGTCCTACGAGCAGTACTTC.